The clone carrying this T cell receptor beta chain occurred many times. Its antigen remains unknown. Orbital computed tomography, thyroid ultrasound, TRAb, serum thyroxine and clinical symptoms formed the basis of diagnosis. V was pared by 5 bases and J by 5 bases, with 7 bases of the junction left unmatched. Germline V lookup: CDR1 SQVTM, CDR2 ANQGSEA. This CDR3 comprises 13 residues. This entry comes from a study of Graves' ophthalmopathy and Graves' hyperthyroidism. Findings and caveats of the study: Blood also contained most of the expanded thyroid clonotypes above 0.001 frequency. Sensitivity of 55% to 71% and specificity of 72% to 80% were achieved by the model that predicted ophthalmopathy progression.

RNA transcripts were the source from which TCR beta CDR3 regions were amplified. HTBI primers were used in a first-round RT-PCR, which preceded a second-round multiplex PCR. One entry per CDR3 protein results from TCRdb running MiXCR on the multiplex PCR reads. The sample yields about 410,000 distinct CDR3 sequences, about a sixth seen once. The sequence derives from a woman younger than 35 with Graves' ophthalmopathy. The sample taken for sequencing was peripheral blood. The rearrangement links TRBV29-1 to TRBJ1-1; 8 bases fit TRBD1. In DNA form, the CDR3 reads TGCAGCGTTCCCGGACAGGGTGGGACTGAAGCTTTCTTT. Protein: CSVPGQGGTEAFF.